This T cell receptor (beta chain) originates from a study of blood T cell repertoires in COVID-19. Study background: Specimens from acute and convalescent COVID-19 originated in the United States, Italy and Spain. From T cells, B-cell-depleted T cells, or PBMCs came the material, which was cDNA or gDNA.

Source study methods: Quantification of nucleated cells was approximated via reference gene primer amplification. Using immunoSEQ multiplex PCR, the repertoire was profiled, and TCRdb retains in-frame clones only, with some absent. For V, J and clone size, that table is used; D and trimming come from the DNA. The profile shows approximately 210,000 clones, about 91% of them singletons. Input material: peripheral blood. This sequence originates from a man aged 25-45 years with acute or convalescent COVID-19.

The CDR3 protein is CASSSDQYRVSTEAFF. The CDR3 DNA follows: TGTGCCAGTAGTTCGGACCAATACAGGGTGAGCACTGAAGCTTTCTTT. V gene TRBV19 combines with J gene TRBJ1-1, with D tentatively TRBD1 (6 bases). Germline CDR1 LNHDA, CDR2 SQIVND (reference sequence). The CDR3 runs to 16 residues. The V and J ends lost 5 bases and 4 bases respectively, with 20 bases between them. The variable domain in full, completed from reference TRBV19 and TRBJ1-1, reads DGGITQSPKYLFRKEGQNVTLSCEQNLNHDAMYWYRQDPGQGLRLIYYSQIVNDFQKGDIAEGYSVSREKKESFPLTVTSAQKNPTAFYLCASSSDQYRVSTEAFFGQGTRLTVV.